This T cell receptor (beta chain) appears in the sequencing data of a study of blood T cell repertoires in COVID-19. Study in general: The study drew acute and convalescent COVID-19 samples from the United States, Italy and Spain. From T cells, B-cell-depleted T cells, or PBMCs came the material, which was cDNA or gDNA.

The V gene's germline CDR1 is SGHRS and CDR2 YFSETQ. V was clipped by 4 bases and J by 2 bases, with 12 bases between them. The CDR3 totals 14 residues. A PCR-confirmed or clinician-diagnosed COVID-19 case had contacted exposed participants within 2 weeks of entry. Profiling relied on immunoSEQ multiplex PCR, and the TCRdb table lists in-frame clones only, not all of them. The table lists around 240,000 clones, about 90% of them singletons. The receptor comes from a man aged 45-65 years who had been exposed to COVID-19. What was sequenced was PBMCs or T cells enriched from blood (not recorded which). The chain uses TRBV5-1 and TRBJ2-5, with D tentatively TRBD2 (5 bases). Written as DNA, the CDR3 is TGCGCCAGCAGCCTATGGACTCGGCAAGAGACCCAGTACTTC. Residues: CASSLWTRQETQYF.